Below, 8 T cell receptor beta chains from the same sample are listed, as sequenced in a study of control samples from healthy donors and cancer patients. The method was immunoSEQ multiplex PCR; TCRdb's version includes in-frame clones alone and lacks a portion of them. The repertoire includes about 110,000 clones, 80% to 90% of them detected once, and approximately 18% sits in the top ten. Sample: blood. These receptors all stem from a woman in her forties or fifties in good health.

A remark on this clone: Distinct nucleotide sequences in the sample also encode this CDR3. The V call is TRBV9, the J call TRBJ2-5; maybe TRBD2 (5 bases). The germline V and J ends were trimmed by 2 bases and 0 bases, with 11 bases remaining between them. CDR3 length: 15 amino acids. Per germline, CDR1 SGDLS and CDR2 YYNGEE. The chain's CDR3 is CASSVGERYQETQYF. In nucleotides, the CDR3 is TGTGCCAGCAGCGTCGGGGAACGGTACCAAGAGACCCAGTACTTC.

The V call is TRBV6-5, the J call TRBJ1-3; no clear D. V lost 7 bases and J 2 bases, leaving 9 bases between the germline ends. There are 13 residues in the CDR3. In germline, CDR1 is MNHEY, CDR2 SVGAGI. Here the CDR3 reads CASTPPAGNTIYF. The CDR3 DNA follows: TGTGCCAGCACCCCCCCGGCTGGAAACACCATATATTTT.

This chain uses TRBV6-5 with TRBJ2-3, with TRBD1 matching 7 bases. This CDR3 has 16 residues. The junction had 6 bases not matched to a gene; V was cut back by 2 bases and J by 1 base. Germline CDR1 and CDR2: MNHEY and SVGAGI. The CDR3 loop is CASSYPSGGGTDTQYF. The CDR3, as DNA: TGTGCCAGCAGTTACCCGTCAGGGGGAGGCACAGATACGCAGTATTTT.

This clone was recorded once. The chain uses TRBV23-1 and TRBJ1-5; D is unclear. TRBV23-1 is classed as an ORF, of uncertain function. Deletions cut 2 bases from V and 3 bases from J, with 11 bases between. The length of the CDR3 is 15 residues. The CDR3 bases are TGCGCCAGCAGTCAACGTAGGATCACCAATCAGCCCCAGCATTTT. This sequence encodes CASSQRRITNQPQHF.

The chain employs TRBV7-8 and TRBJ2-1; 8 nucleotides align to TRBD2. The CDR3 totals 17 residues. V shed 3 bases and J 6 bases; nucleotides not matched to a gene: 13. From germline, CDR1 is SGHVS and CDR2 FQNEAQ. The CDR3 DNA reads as TGTGCCAGCAGCTTTCGGGAGGGGGGTATGATTAGCAATGAGCAGTTCTTC. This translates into CASSFREGGMISNEQFF.

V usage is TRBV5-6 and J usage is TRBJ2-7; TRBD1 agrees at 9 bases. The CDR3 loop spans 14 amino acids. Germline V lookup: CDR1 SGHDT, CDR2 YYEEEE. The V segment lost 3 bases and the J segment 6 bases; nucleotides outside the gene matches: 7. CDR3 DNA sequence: TGTGCCAGCAGCTCCGGGACAGGGCCTCTCGAGCAGTACTTC. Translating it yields CASSSGTGPLEQYF.

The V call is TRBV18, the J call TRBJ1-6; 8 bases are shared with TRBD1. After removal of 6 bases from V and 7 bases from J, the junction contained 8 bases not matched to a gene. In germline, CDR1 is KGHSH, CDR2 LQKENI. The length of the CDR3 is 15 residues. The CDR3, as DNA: TGTGCCAGCTCCCACGGACAGGGCCTCAATTCACCCCTCCACTTT. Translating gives CASSHGQGLNSPLHF.

The CDR3 region is CATSRGGSSYNEQFF. CDR3 bases: TGTGCCACCAGCAGAGGAGGGAGCTCCTACAATGAGCAGTTCTTC. The chain is built from TRBV15 and TRBJ2-1, with D maybe TRBD2 (5 bases). Germline-derived CDR1 and CDR2 are LNHNV and YYDKDF (reference sequence). Trimming removed 1 base at V and 0 bases at J, with 7 bases between. The CDR3 is made up of 15 amino acids.